This is a list of T cell receptor beta chains from one sample in a study of T cell responses to AZD1222 COVID-19 vaccine. Profiled with immunoSEQ multiplex PCR; TCRdb holds only in-frame clones, not every one. Here the sample spans about 150,000 clones, approximately 90% being singletons. The sequenced sample was peripheral blood, obtained on day 0 of AZD1222 vaccination. These receptors were taken from an adult in good health. The CDR3 runs from the conserved cysteine through the conserved F or W. The order of the fields is J gene, V gene, clone size, CDR3 length, D gene, CDR3 protein, CDR3 DNA. The D gene is left open where the match is weak. For some rows the clone size is stated as once, few or many, or as a class when expanded; others skip it.

>TRBJ1-4|TRBV9|once|15|TRBD1
CASSLSTGALEKLFF
TGTGCCAGCAGCCTCTCGACAGGGGCGCTTGAAAAACTGTTTTTT
>TRBJ2-7|TRBV6-5|.|13|.
CASVSRGSREQYF
TGTGCCAGCGTTAGCAGGGGAAGTCGCGAGCAGTACTTC
>TRBJ2-5|TRBV6-5|.|13|.
CASSLDSTETQYF
TGTGCCAGCAGCCTGGACAGTACGGAGACCCAGTACTTC
>TRBJ2-7|TRBV5-8|.|12|.
CASSLSPYEQYF
TGTGCCAGCAGCTTAAGCCCCTACGAGCAGTACTTC
>TRBJ2-7|TRBV11-2|.|15|TRBD1
CASSLVGTGGDEQYF
TGTGCCAGCAGCTTAGTGGGGACAGGGGGCGACGAGCAGTACTTC
>TRBJ1-2|TRBV27|.|14|TRBD1
CASSLEQGRGGYTF
TGTGCCAGCAGTTTAGAACAGGGGAGAGGTGGCTACACCTTC
>TRBJ2-1|TRBV6-5|few|15|TRBD2
CASRPTSSWGGEQFF
TGTGCCAGCAGACCGACTAGCAGTTGGGGTGGTGAGCAGTTCTTC
>TRBJ2-2|TRBV7-3|.|13|.
CASSRREAGELFF
TGTGCCAGCAGCCGAAGGGAGGCCGGGGAGCTGTTTTTT
>TRBJ2-5|TRBV7-7|.|12|.
CASSFGGETQYF
TGTGCTAGCAGCTTTGGGGGGGAGACCCAGTACTTC
>TRBJ1-2|TRBV27|.|13|.
CASSFSSVNGYTF
TGTGCCAGCAGTTTTTCTTCAGTCAATGGCTACACCTTC
>TRBJ2-7|TRBV7-8|.|15|TRBD1
CASRTGQGVIYEQYF
TGTGCCAGCAGAACGGGACAGGGGGTTATCTACGAGCAGTACTTC
>TRBJ1-1|TRBV5-5|.|17|TRBD1
CASSLGRGRLIGTEAFF
TGTGCCAGCAGCTTGGGAAGGGGGCGATTGATAGGGACTGAAGCTTTCTTT
>TRBJ1-5|TRBV6-1|.|14|.
CASSKAGISQPQHF
TGTGCCAGCAGTAAAGCAGGGATTAGTCAGCCCCAGCATTTT
>TRBJ1-4|TRBV24-1|.|16|TRBD1
CATSEGTGRRDEKLFF
TGTGCCACCAGTGAGGGGACAGGCCGACGAGATGAAAAACTGTTTTTT
>TRBJ1-2|TRBV5-6|.|14|TRBD1
CASNQQGGNYGYTF
TGTGCCAGCAACCAACAGGGGGGTAACTATGGCTACACCTTC
>TRBJ2-2|TRBV30|.|14|.
CAWSFGSRTGELFF
TGTGCCTGGAGTTTCGGGAGTAGGACCGGGGAGCTGTTTTTT
>TRBJ2-5|TRBV2|.|15|.
CASRRLDGIQETQYF
TGTGCCAGCAGGAGACTTGACGGAATCCAAGAGACCCAGTACTTC
>TRBJ2-5|TRBV18|many|12|.
CASSRRQETQYF
TGTGCCAGCTCACGACGGCAAGAGACCCAGTACTTC
>TRBJ2-7|TRBV30|.|19|TRBD2
CAWSRGLTSGTRGRYEQYF
TGTGCCTGGAGTAGGGGTTTGACTAGCGGTACACGAGGGCGTTACGAGCAGTACTTC
>TRBJ2-7|TRBV5-8|.|15|TRBD2
CASSFWTSGSYEQYF
TGTGCCAGCAGCTTCTGGACTAGCGGGAGTTACGAGCAGTACTTC
>TRBJ2-7|TRBV6-2/TRBV6-3|.|13|.
CASSYFNRGEQYF
TGTGCCAGCAGTTACTTTAATCGCGGCGAGCAGTACTTC
>TRBJ1-5|TRBV4-1|.|15|.
CASSQGAGGEQPQHF
TGCGCCAGCAGCCAGGGGGCGGGGGGCGAGCAGCCCCAGCATTTT
>TRBJ2-3|TRBV7-2|.|13|.
CASSYGSPDTQYF
TGTGCCAGCAGCTACGGGTCTCCCGATACGCAGTATTTT